Presented here are 3 T cell receptor beta chains from one specimen sequenced in a study of T-cell memory formation after mild COVID-19. TCRdb analysed the 5' RACE reads with MiXCR anew, one entry per CDR3 protein. Here the sample spans over 45,000 distinct CDR3 sequences, 28% being singletons. Input material: PBMCs or a T cell subset sorted from them (not recorded which). The receptors shown here come from a man between 18 and 35 years old who had mild COVID-19 (a few samples of this study predate the infection). Cell type and time point are not known.

This chain joins TRBV7-9 and TRBJ2-3; D uncertain. This CDR3 contains 15 residues. Germline V gene data show CDR1 as SEHNR and CDR2 as FQNEAQ (reference sequence). Trimming removed 5 bases from V and 2 bases from J, with 14 bases in between. CDR3 amino acids: CASSILDGYTDTQYF. CDR3 nucleotides: TGTGCCAGCAGCATCTTGGACGGATACACAGATACGCAGTATTTT.

This clonotype was seen only a few times. The chain joins TRBV6-2 or TRBV6-3 to TRBJ2-5; D call uncertain. Germline lookup yields CDR1 MNHEY and CDR2 SVGEGT. V was clipped by 0 bases and J by 5 bases, with 16 bases between them. This CDR3 has 16 amino acids. The CDR3 region has the DNA TGTGCCAGCAGTTACTCGAAAGTAGGGTCCCAGGAGACCCAGTACTTC. Its protein is CASSYSKVGSQETQYF.

The CDR3, as DNA: TGTGCCAGCAGCCACCCGCGCGAGACCCAGTACTTC. It yields the protein CASSHPRETQYF. V gene TRBV4-2 combines with J gene TRBJ2-5; D not certain. The CDR3 length is 12 residues. Trimming took off 3 bases at V and 5 bases at J, with 7 bases between the two ends. Per the germline V gene, CDR1 is LGHNA and CDR2 is YNFKEQ.